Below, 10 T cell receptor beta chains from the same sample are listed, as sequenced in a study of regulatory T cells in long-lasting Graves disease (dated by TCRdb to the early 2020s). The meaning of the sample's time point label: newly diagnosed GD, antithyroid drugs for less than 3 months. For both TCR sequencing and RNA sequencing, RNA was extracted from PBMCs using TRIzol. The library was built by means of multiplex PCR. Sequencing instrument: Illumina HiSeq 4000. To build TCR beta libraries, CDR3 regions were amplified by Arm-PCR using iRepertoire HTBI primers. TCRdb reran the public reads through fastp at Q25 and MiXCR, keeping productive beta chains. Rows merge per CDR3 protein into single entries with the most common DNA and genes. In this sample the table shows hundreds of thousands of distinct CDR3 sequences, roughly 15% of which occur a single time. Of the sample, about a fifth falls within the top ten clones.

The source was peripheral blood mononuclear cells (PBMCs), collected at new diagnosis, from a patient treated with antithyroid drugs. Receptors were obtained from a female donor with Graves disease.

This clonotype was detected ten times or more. CDR3 protein: CASIQSGGHNSPLHF. The CDR3 nucleotides are TGTGCCAGCATCCAGAGTGGGGGACATAATTCACCCCTCCACTTT. The chain links TRBV12-3 or TRBV12-4 to TRBJ1-6, with D perhaps TRBD1 (5 bases). The CDR3 length is 15 residues. Trimming pared 7 bases from V and 5 bases from J, leaving 15 bases between.

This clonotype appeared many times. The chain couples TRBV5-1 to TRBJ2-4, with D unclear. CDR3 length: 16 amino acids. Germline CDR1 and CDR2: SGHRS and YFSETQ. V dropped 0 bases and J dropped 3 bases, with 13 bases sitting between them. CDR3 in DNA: TGCGCCAGCAGCTTGGCCGGGCTATTGGGCAAAAACATTCAGTACTTC. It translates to CASSLAGLLGKNIQYF. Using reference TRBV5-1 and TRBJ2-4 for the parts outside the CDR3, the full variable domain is KAGVTQTPRYLIKTRGQQVTLSCSPISGHRSVSWYQQTPGQGLQFLFEYFSETQRNKGNFPGRFSGRQFSNSRSEMNVSTLELGDSALYLCASSLAGLLGKNIQYFGAGTRLSVL.

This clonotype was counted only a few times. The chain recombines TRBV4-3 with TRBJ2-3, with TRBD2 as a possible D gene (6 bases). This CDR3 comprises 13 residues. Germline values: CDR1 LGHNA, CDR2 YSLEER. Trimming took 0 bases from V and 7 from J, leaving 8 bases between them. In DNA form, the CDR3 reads TGCGCCAGCAGCCAAGACGGGGGACATACGCAGTATTTT. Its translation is CASSQDGGHTQYF.

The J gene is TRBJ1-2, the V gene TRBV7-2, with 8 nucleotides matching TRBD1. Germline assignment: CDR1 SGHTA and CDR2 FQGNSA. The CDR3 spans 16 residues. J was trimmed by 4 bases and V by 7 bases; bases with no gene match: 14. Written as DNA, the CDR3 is TGTGCCAGCACCGTTGGCCCAGGGGGCAGGAGCTATGGCTACACCTTC. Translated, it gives CASTVGPGGRSYGYTF.

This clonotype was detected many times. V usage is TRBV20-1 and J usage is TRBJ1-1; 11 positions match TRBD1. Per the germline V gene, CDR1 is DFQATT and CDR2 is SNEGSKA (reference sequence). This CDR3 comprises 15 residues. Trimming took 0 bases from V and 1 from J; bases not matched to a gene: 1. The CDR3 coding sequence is TGCAGTGCTAGAGAGGGGACAGGGGGGAACACTGAAGCTTTCTTT. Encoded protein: CSAREGTGGNTEAFF.

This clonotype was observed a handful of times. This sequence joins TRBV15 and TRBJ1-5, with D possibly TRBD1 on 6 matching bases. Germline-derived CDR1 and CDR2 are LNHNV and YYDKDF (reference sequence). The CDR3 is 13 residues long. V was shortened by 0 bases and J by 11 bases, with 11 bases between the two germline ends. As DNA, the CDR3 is TGTGCCACCAGCAGAGATACAGGGAAATCCCAGCATTTT. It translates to CATSRDTGKSQHF.

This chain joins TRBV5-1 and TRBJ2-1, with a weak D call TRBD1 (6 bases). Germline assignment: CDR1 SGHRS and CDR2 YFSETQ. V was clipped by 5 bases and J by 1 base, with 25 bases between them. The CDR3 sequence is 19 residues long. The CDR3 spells CASRGAGGVGFDSYNEQFF. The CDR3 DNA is TGCGCCAGCAGGGGGGCCGGTGGTGTCGGGTTTGATTCCTACAATGAGCAGTTCTTC.

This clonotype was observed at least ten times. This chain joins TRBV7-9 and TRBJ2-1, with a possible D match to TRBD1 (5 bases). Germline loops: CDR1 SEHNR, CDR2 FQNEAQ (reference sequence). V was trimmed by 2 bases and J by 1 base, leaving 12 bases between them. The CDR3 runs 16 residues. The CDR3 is CASSLSAGFSYNEQFF. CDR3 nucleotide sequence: TGTGCCAGCAGCTTAAGCGCAGGGTTTTCCTACAATGAGCAGTTCTTC.

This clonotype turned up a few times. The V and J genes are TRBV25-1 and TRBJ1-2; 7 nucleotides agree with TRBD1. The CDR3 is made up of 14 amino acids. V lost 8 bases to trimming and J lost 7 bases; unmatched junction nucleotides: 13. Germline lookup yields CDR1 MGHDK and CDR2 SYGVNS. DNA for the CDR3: TGTGCCAGCGCTCGGACAGGTCGGGTAATTGGCTACACCTTC. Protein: CASARTGRVIGYTF.

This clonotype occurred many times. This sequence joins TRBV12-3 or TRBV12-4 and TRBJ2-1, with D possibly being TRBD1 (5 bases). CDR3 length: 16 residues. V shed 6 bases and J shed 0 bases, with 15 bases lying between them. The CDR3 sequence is CASRPTGESSYNEQFF. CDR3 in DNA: TGTGCCAGCAGGCCAACAGGTGAAAGCTCCTACAATGAGCAGTTCTTC.